The entry that follows covers one T cell receptor beta chain sequence. Its antigen is still unknown. Second-dose schedules of about 4 or about 12 weeks were combined. Assay: immunoSEQ multiplex PCR; the TCRdb copy retains only in-frame clones and omits some. The sample has 150,000 to 200,000 clones, about 91% seen once; the top ten hold 1.3%. This sample stems from a study of T cell responses to AZD1222 COVID-19 vaccine. Study results and limitations: Distributed over spike, vaccine-associated CD4 TCRs predominated at 160-218 and 743-854. There were repertoire samples only from the period after the peak T cell response. Donors in the cohort were predominantly white British and more often female, and clonal diversity was possibly underestimated.

Germline assignment: CDR1 WNHNN and CDR2 SYGVQD (reference sequence). With 6 bases removed from V and 2 bases from J, the gap between germline ends came to 18 bases. This CDR3 comprises 16 residues. The sequence was collected from an adult who received the AZD1222 COVID-19 vaccine. The sample was peripheral blood, taken 28 days after the second AZD1222 dose. The chain uses TRBV10-1 and TRBJ2-3; the D is unclear. CDR3 DNA sequence: TGCGCCAGCAGGTCTCGATTGGGCAGAAACACAGATACGCAGTATTTT. It encodes CASRSRLGRNTDTQYF.